This T cell receptor (beta chain) was recovered during a study of shared clonotypes between healthy human individuals. For the study at large: A couple of female and a few male donors aged 18 to 49 were enrolled.

Overall study findings and caveats: Across a few donors, naive CD4 shared roughly 5.1%, naive CD8 more than 3%, memory CD4 less than 2.5%, memory CD8 around 0.42%. Clonotypes shared by all four sorted-subset donors had higher generation probabilities than non-shared clonotypes.

The CDR3 consists of 17 residues. V lost 2 bases and J 4 bases, leaving 18 bases between the germline ends. Per the germline V gene, CDR1 is ENHRY and CDR2 is SYGVKD. The assay was immunoSEQ multiplex PCR, and TCRdb's table has in-frame clones only and misses some. The table shows about 980,000 clones, with around 80% occurring only once. This clone was picked up a small number of times. Its antigen is as yet unknown. The receptor was isolated from a man in his late teens or twenties in good health. This chain links TRBV10-3 with TRBJ1-5; D is ambiguous. The sample taken for sequencing was memory CD4+ T cells sorted from blood. Subset here: CD45RA-negative fraction. The CDR3 nucleotides are TGTGCCATCAGTGAGGACGACGGCGGGGTAGGGAATCAGCCCCAGCATTTT. Translating it yields CAISEDDGGVGNQPQHF.